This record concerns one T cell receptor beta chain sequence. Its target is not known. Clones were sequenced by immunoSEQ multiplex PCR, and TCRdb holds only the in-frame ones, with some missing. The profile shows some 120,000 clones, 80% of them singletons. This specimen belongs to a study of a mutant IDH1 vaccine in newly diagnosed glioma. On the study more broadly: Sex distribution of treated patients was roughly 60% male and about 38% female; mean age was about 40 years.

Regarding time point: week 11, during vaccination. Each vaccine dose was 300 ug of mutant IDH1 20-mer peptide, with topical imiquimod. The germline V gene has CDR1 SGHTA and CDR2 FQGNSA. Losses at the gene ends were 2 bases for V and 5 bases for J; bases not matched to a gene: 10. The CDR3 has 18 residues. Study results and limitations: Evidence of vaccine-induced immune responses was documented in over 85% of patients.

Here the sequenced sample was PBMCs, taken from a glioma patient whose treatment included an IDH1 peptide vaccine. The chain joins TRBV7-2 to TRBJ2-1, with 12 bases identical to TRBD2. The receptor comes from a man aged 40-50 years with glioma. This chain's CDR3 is CASSLHGLAGYGDNEQFF. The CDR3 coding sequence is TGTGCCAGCAGCTTACACGGACTAGCGGGATACGGTGACAATGAGCAGTTCTTC.